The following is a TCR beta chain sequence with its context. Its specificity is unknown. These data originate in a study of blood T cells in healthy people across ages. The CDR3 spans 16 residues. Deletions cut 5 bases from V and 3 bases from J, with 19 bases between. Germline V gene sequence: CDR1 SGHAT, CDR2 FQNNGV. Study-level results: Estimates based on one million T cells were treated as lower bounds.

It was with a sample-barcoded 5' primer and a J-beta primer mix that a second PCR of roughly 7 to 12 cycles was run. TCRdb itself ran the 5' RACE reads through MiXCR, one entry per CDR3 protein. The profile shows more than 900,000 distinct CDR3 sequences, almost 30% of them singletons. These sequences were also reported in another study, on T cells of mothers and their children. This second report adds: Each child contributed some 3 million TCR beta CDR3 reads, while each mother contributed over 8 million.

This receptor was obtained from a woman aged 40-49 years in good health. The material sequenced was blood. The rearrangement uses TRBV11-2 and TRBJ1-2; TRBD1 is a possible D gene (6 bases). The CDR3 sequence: CASSPGWQGKYYGYTF. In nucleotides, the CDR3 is TGTGCCAGCAGCCCCGGTTGGCAGGGGAAGTACTATGGCTACACCTTC. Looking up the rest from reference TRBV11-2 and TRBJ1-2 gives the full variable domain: EAGVAQSPRYKIIEKRQSVAFWCNPISGHATLYWYQQILGQGPKLLIQFQNNGVVDDSQLPKDRFSAERLKGVDSTLKIQPAKLEDSAVYLCASSPGWQGKYYGYTFGSGTRLTVV.